This T cell receptor (beta chain) comes out of a study of patients and donors after allogeneic stem cell transplantation. TCRdb used MiXCR to reprocess the RT-PCR reads, holding one entry per CDR3 protein. The profile shows some 960,000 distinct CDR3 sequences, roughly 18% of them singletons. The CDR3 has 17 amino acids. V was pared by 1 base and J by 0 bases, with 6 bases of the junction left unmatched. Germline V gene sequence: CDR1 SGHRS, CDR2 YFSETQ. This clonotype appeared a few times. The chain links TRBV5-1 to TRBJ2-7, with TRBD2 matching 11 bases. This TCR came from a human donor who was either an allogeneic HSCT recipient or a stem cell or donor lymphocyte infusion donor (not recorded which). It is not recorded whose cells these are; they may come from a transplant donor. Sequenced input: blood, either unsorted or a sorted T cell fraction (not recorded which). The CDR3 DNA follows: TGCGCCAGCAGCTTGTTGTCTAGCGGGAGGTTCTCCTACGAGCAGTACTTC. Amino acid sequence: CASSLLSSGRFSYEQYF.